These 3 T cell receptor beta chains originate from one sample sequenced in a study of blood T cell repertoires in COVID-19. Clones were sequenced by immunoSEQ multiplex PCR, and TCRdb holds only the in-frame ones, with some missing. This table has around 250,000 clones, around 86% appearing once. The sample consisted of PBMCs or T cells enriched from blood (not recorded which). The receptors stem from a man between 18 and 29 years old who had recovered from COVID-19.

This clone was recorded once. CDR3 in DNA: TGTGCCTGGGTTCATAACACTGAAGCTTTCTTT. Translated: CAWVHNTEAFF. The rearrangement joins TRBV30 to TRBJ1-1; the D is unclear. The CDR3 extends over 11 amino acids. Germline CDR1 is GTSNPN and CDR2 is SVGIG (reference sequence). Trimming shortened V by 5 bases and J by 2 bases, and 6 bases separated the two germline ends. The full variable domain, rest sourced from reference TRBV30 and TRBJ1-1, is SQTIHQWPATLVQPVGSPLSLECTVEGTSNPNLYWYRQAAGRGLQLLFYSVGIGQISSEVPQNLSASRPQDRQFILSSKKLLLSDSGFYLCAWVHNTEAFFGQGTRLTVV.

The V call is TRBV12-5, the J call TRBJ2-1; 8 bases match TRBD1. V shed 0 bases and J 9 bases; nucleotides not matched to a gene: 4. Germline V CDR1 and CDR2: LGHNT, FRNRAP. The CDR3 runs to 14 residues. The DNA for the CDR3 is TGTGCTAGTGGTTTGGTACAGGGGGTTAGTGAGCAGTTCTTC. This translates into CASGLVQGVSEQFF.

The V call is TRBV19, the J call TRBJ2-2, with D hard to call. Germline V gene sequence: CDR1 LNHDA, CDR2 SQIVND (reference sequence). CDR3 length: 17 amino acids. With 1 base removed from V and 3 bases from J, the gap between germline ends came to 15 bases. The CDR3 protein is CASSIGRRQAYTGELFF. Written as DNA, the CDR3 is TGTGCCAGTAGTATAGGTCGTCGGCAGGCCTACACCGGGGAGCTGTTTTTT.